This TCR beta chain was observed in a study of metastatic and nonmetastatic thyroid tumors. Turning to the study itself: For malignant and benign thyroid patients, tumor or nodule tissue and blood were the sources whose repertoires were compared. Findings of the study overall: It was reported that TCR beta diversity was significantly higher in malignant thyroid tumors than benign nodules, in blood and tumor.

How the authors handled the data: A classifier for distant metastasis in papillary thyroid cancer was constructed using CDR3 differences observed across clinicopathological groups. MiXCR was used by TCRdb to re-call the PCR reads. These V and J calls are TCRdb output, not the study's own analysis. The table has approximately 70,000 clones, less than 20% seen once; the top ten hold about 13%. This clone was recorded at least ten times. What it binds is not known. The V gene's germline CDR1 is SGHVS and CDR2 FNYEAQ. The V gene lost 0 bases and the J gene lost 4 bases, with 9 bases spanning the gap. The CDR3 consists of 15 residues. None of the patients had undergone any treatment ahead of thyroid surgery.

The TCR sequence derives from a female donor with papillary thyroid cancer or a benign thyroid nodule (not recorded which). Some clones in this sample may be carry-over from other donors' samples. This chain links TRBV7-6 with TRBJ2-2; D unresolved. Sequenced sample: blood. The chain's CDR3 is CASSLAPSGTGELFF. CDR3 coding DNA: TGTGCCAGCAGCTTAGCGCCTTCAGGCACCGGGGAGCTGTTTTTT.